Listed below are T cell receptor beta chains from one sample, sequenced in a study of brain T cells in children with intractable seizures. Produced via immunoSEQ multiplex PCR; TCRdb's table is partial and in-frame only. In the table there are fewer than 80,000 clones, around 95% of which are singletons. The sample in question was peripheral blood, obtained at surgery. These receptors were taken from a boy under two years old with focal cortical dysplasia and intractable seizures. CDR3s include the opening cysteine and the closing phenylalanine or tryptophan. Fields, in order: D gene, clone size, J gene, V gene, CDR3 protein, CDR3 DNA. A D gene is named only where the DNA matches it firmly. Size tells how often a clone was seen (once, few, many) or the class of an expanded clone, and some rows leave it out.

NA,NA,TRBJ2-5,TRBV5-4,CASSLYRRQETQYF,TGTGCCAGCAGCTTGTACCGGCGCCAAGAGACCCAGTACTTC
NA,NA,TRBJ2-2,TRBV19,CASSTQGLGAGELFF,TGTGCCAGTAGTACGCAGGGCCTTGGGGCCGGGGAGCTGTTTTTT
TRBD1,NA,TRBJ1-4,TRBV5-1,CASSLAWGQGEEKLFF,TGCGCCAGCAGCTTGGCCTGGGGACAGGGGGAAGAAAAACTGTTTTTT
TRBD1,once,TRBJ2-4,TRBV29-1,CSVEQGAKNIQYF,TGCAGCGTTGAGCAGGGGGCGAAAAACATTCAGTACTTC
TRBD2,NA,TRBJ2-2,TRBV13,CASSSTPGLAGSESNTGELFF,TGTGCCAGCAGCTCAACGCCGGGACTAGCGGGATCAGAATCGAACACCGGGGAGCTGTTTTTT
TRBD2,NA,TRBJ2-3,TRBV5-1,CASRGGGGTDTQYF,TGCGCCAGCCGAGGAGGCGGGGGGACAGATACGCAGTATTTT
NA,NA,TRBJ2-1,TRBV11-2,CASSPLIMGGDYIYNEQFF,TGTGCCAGCAGCCCCCTTATTATGGGGGGCGATTATATATACAATGAGCAGTTCTTC
TRBD2,NA,TRBJ2-3,TRBV5-1,CASSLDVIAGGTDTQYF,TGCGCCAGCAGCTTGGACGTGATAGCGGGGGGTACAGATACGCAGTATTTT
NA,NA,TRBJ1-4,TRBV27,CASSLLGRRRREKLFF,TGTGCCAGCAGTTTATTGGGGAGGCGGAGGAGGGAAAAACTGTTTTTT
TRBD2,NA,TRBJ2-5,TRBV7-2,CASSLVVGLAGRETQYF,TGTGCCAGCAGCTTAGTAGTGGGACTAGCGGGAAGGGAGACCCAGTACTTC
NA,NA,TRBJ1-3,TRBV3-1/TRBV3-2,CASRRAPEVDTIYF,TGTGCCAGCAGAAGGGCCCCAGAGGTGGACACCATATATTTT
NA,once,TRBJ2-3,TRBV15,CATSTGDSTDTQYF,TGTGCCACCAGCACAGGGGACAGCACAGATACGCAGTATTTT
TRBD1,NA,TRBJ2-1,TRBV18,CASSPQGAGGVTSSYNEQFF,TGTGCCAGCTCACCACAGGGGGCAGGGGGTGTAACGAGCTCCTACAATGAGCAGTTCTTC
TRBD1,NA,TRBJ1-1,TRBV27,CASSLTGTGFSEAFF,TGTGCCAGCAGTTTAACTGGGACAGGGTTTTCTGAAGCTTTCTTT
NA,NA,TRBJ2-3,TRBV5-4,CASSKGPGVRDTQYF,TGTGCCAGCAGCAAAGGACCGGGAGTAAGGGATACGCAGTATTTT
NA,NA,TRBJ1-2,TRBV20-1,CSARVGDGYTF,TGCAGTGCTAGAGTGGGCGATGGCTACACCTTC
NA,NA,TRBJ2-7,TRBV3-1/TRBV3-2,CASSLDRGALPFEQYF,TGTGCCAGCAGCCTCGATAGGGGCGCTCTCCCATTCGAGCAGTACTTC
NA,NA,TRBJ2-2,TRBV7-2,CASSLVTGTSSGELFF,TGTGCCAGCAGCTTAGTAACTGGAACCTCCTCCGGGGAGCTGTTTTTT
NA,NA,TRBJ1-1,TRBV18,CASSPNHRRNPEAFF,TGTGCCAGCTCACCTAATCACAGACGAAACCCTGAAGCTTTCTTT
NA,once,TRBJ1-4,TRBV6-2/TRBV6-3,CASSYPSGGDEKLFF,TGTGCCAGCAGTTACCCCTCGGGGGGCGATGAAAAACTGTTTTTT
NA,NA,TRBJ1-1,TRBV6-5,CASSYSGTNTEAFF,TGTGCCAGCAGTTATTCCGGGACGAACACTGAAGCTTTCTTT
TRBD2,NA,TRBJ2-7,TRBV2,CASSAGTSSRRIDGEQYF,TGTGCCAGCAGTGCCGGGACTAGCTCAAGAAGGATCGATGGGGAGCAGTACTTC
NA,NA,TRBJ2-3,TRBV7-3,CASSLLASWTDTQYF,TGTGCCAGCAGCTTACTAGCTAGCTGGACAGATACGCAGTATTTT
TRBD1,NA,TRBJ2-6,TRBV28,CASSPEGQGISGANVLTF,TGTGCCAGCAGTCCCGAAGGACAGGGAATCTCTGGGGCCAACGTCCTGACTTTC
NA,NA,TRBJ1-1,TRBV6-4,CASTLRGRGLGDTEAFF,TGTGCCAGCACTTTACGGGGCAGGGGCCTCGGGGACACTGAAGCTTTCTTT
NA,NA,TRBJ2-1,TRBV28,CASSFRDTSYNEQFF,TGTGCCAGCAGTTTCCGGGACACCTCCTACAATGAGCAGTTCTTC